Listed here are 19 T cell receptor beta chains from one sample, sequenced in a study of T cell repertoires in cytomegalovirus infection (dated by TCRdb to the late 2010s). The treatment or condition label for this specimen denotes: in vitro stimulation with specific CMV peptide epitopes to enrich CMV-specific T cells. The sequencer was an Illumina HiSeq 1500. In TCRdb, the public reads were trimmed at Q25 with fastp and aligned with MiXCR, with productive beta chains retained. Rows with a matching CDR3 protein are joined into one entry that keeps the most common DNA and genes. The sample includes fewer than 350,000 distinct CDR3 sequences, with about 27% observed a single time. Around 20% of the sample belongs to the ten largest clones. Their specific antigens are unknown. The sample consisted of cultured PBMCs, taken from culture after CMV antigen stimulation. These receptors originate from a human donor in good health (CMV status not recorded). Some clones in this sample may be carry-over from other donors' samples.

V and J are TRBV19 and TRBJ1-1; the D gene is possibly TRBD1 (5 bases). Germline lookup yields CDR1 LNHDA and CDR2 SQIVND (reference sequence). V was cut by 8 bases and J by 0 bases, with 13 bases left in between. The CDR3 covers 14 residues. Here the CDR3 reads CASSTGTMNTEAFF. The CDR3 region has the DNA TGTGCCAGTTCCACCGGGACCATGAACACTGAAGCTTTCTTT.

This clonotype was counted a few times. J is TRBJ2-5 and V is TRBV7-8, with D maybe TRBD1 (6 bases). Germline V gene data show CDR1 as SGHVS and CDR2 as FQNEAQ. Trimming removed 6 bases at V and 6 bases at J, with 20 bases between. The CDR3 has 15 amino acids. CDR3 sequence (DNA): TGTGCCAGCAGTCAGGGGTCTAGCCCGAGCCAGACCCAGTACTTC. Protein: CASSQGSSPSQTQYF.

This clonotype showed up just a few times. V is TRBV29-1 and J is TRBJ1-1, with no clear D. V lost 2 bases and J lost 4, with 17 bases in between. CDR3 size: 15 residues. The germline gives CDR1 SQVTM, CDR2 ANQGSEA. This chain's CDR3 is CSVERSAETGTEAFF. The CDR3 DNA reads as TGCAGCGTTGAAAGGTCGGCCGAGACGGGCACTGAAGCTTTCTTT.

This clonotype was seen ten or more times. The J gene is TRBJ2-3, the V gene TRBV7-3, with TRBD2 matching over 8 bases. CDR1 and CDR2 from the germline V gene are SGHTA and FQGTGA. With 5 bases clipped from V and 2 bases from J, the junction kept 3 bases outside the gene matches. The CDR3 contains 14 residues. In DNA, the CDR3 is TGTGCCAGCAGCAGCGGGGGAACCACAGATACGCAGTATTTT. Amino acid sequence: CASSSGGTTDTQYF.

Remarks on this clonotype: Germline and junction disagree at one end, which may indicate a read error. The chain employs TRBV27 and TRBJ2-7; 7 nucleotides line up with TRBD1. The CDR3 contains 14 residues. CDR1 and CDR2 (germline): MNHEY, SMNVEV (reference sequence). Written as DNA, the CDR3 is TGTGCCAGCAGCGGACAGGAGAGCTCCTACGAGCAGCACTTC. This gives the protein CASSGQESSYEQHF.

Notes on this clonotype: The junction departs from the called germline gene at one end, perhaps through a read error. This chain uses TRBV11-2 with TRBJ2-1, with 7 bases fitting TRBD1. This CDR3 is built from 15 residues. From germline, CDR1 is SGHAT and CDR2 FQNNGV. CDR3: CASSFEGTVLGEQFF. The CDR3 nucleotides read TGTGCTAGCAGCTTCGAGGGGACAGTGTTAGGTGAGCAGTTCTTC.

This clonotype has just a few counts. V usage is TRBV7-9 and J usage is TRBJ2-1; no firm D call. Per germline, CDR1 SEHNR and CDR2 FQNEAQ (reference sequence). V was trimmed by 3 bases and J by 7 bases, leaving 10 bases between them. CDR3 size: 13 residues. This CDR3 is CASSLDQSNEQFF. The DNA for the CDR3 is TGTGCCAGCAGCTTGGATCAGTCTAATGAGCAGTTCTTC.

The V call is TRBV7-2, the J call TRBJ2-2, with 8 bases aligning to TRBD1. The germline V gene has CDR1 SGHTA and CDR2 FQGNSA. The length of the CDR3 is 16 residues. The V segment lost 2 bases and the J segment 3 bases; nucleotides outside the gene matches: 5. For the CDR3, the DNA is TGTGCCAGCAGCTTAACCCCAGGGGGCTACACCGGGGAGCTGTTTTTT. Translated, it gives CASSLTPGGYTGELFF.

The J gene is TRBJ2-5, the V gene TRBV19; 7 positions agree with TRBD1. J lost 5 bases, V lost 6 bases, and 12 bases had no gene match. Germline loops: CDR1 LNHDA, CDR2 SQIVND (reference sequence). The CDR3 is made up of 15 amino acids. CDR3 DNA sequence: TGTGCCAGTAGCTCCGGGACAGACTTTGAGGAGACCCAGTACTTC. It codes for CASSSGTDFEETQYF.

This clonotype was found many times. The rearrangement links TRBV7-9 to TRBJ2-3, with TRBD2 identical over 13 bases. The CDR3 is 16 amino acids. Germline values: CDR1 SEHNR, CDR2 FQNEAQ (reference sequence). J was trimmed by 1 base and V by 3 bases; bases with no gene match: 1. In DNA, the CDR3 is TGTGCCAGCAGCTTTGGGACTAGCGGGGGCACAGATACGCAGTATTTT. This gives the protein CASSFGTSGGTDTQYF.

The rearrangement joins TRBV6-2 or TRBV6-3 to TRBJ2-1; maybe TRBD1 (5 bases). Trimming shortened V by 6 bases and J by 5 bases, and 14 bases separated the two germline ends. Per the germline V gene, CDR1 is MNHEY and CDR2 is SVGEGT. The CDR3 sequence is 14 residues long. CDR3: CASSPTGRNNEQFF. The CDR3 DNA sequence: TGTGCCAGCAGCCCCACAGGTCGTAACAATGAGCAGTTCTTC.

This clonotype was counted ten times or more. The CDR3 loop reads CASSPPAGVRTDTQYF. Here the CDR3 DNA reads TGTGCCAGCTCACCACCCGCGGGAGTGAGGACAGATACGCAGTATTTT. The chain recombines TRBV18 with TRBJ2-3; 7 nucleotides match TRBD2. The CDR3 has 16 amino acids. The V gene end was trimmed by 0 bases and the J gene end by 3 bases; junction bases not matched to a gene: 6. Per the germline V gene, CDR1 is KGHSH and CDR2 is LQKENI.

The chain recombines TRBV20-1 with TRBJ2-5, with D perhaps matching TRBD2 (7 bases). The CDR3 has 13 residues. Trimming removed 4 bases at V and 2 bases at J, with 11 bases between. Germline assignment: CDR1 DFQATT and CDR2 SNEGSKA (reference sequence). CDR3 protein: CSAKRGGQETQYF. CDR3 coding DNA: TGCAGTGCTAAGAGGGGGGGGCAAGAGACCCAGTACTTC.

This clonotype has only a few counts. The rearrangement joins TRBV12-3 or TRBV12-4 to TRBJ1-2, with a possible D match to TRBD1 (5 bases). The CDR3 has 14 residues. Trimming took 6 bases from V and 3 from J, leaving 14 bases between them. DNA of the CDR3: TGTGCCAGCAGGGATGACGGGGGTTACTATGGCTACACCTTC. The encoded protein is CASRDDGGYYGYTF.

The V and J genes are TRBV12-3 or TRBV12-4 and TRBJ1-2; D is undetermined. V shed 5 bases and J shed 5 bases, with 18 bases lying between them. The CDR3 length is 15 residues. The CDR3 is CASSQTPGGHYGYTF. The DNA of the CDR3 is TGTGCCAGCAGTCAGACTCCCGGAGGGCATTATGGCTACACCTTC.

This clonotype has at least ten counts. The chain recombines TRBV7-8 with TRBJ2-1; 9 bases map to TRBD2. The CDR3 is 17 amino acids. The ends lost 1 base at V and 9 bases at J; junction bases unmatched: 13. Germline V gene data show CDR1 as SGHVS and CDR2 as FQNEAQ. The CDR3 DNA reads as TGTGCCAGCAGCTTAGGGGCTAGCGGGACGAGGACCATTGAGCAGTTCTTC. Its translation is CASSLGASGTRTIEQFF.

The chain combines TRBV7-3 with TRBJ2-5; D gene ambiguous. Germline CDR1 is SGHTA and CDR2 is FQGTGA. Trimming left V 3 bases short and J 2 bases short, with 7 bases between. CDR3 length: 13 amino acids. Here the CDR3 DNA reads TGTGCCAGCAGCTTGATGCGACAAGAGACCCAGTACTTC. It translates to CASSLMRQETQYF. The full variable domain, its missing parts supplied by reference TRBV7-3 and TRBJ2-5, is GAGVSQTPSNKVTEKGKYVELRCDPISGHTALYWYRQSLGQGPEFLIYFQGTGAADDSGLPNDRFFAVRPEGSVSTLKIQRTERGDSAVYLCASSLMRQETQYFGPGTRLLVL.

V gene TRBV27 combines with J gene TRBJ1-1; 9 bases map to TRBD1. V lost 2 bases, J lost 7 bases, and 5 bases stayed unmatched. Germline CDR1 MNHEY, CDR2 SMNVEV (reference sequence). The CDR3 is 14 residues long. The DNA of the CDR3 is TGTGCCAGCAGTTTAGACAGGGGGACGAGTGAAGCTTTCTTT. This sequence encodes CASSLDRGTSEAFF.

The chain couples TRBV20-1 to TRBJ2-7; D gene uncertain. The V gene lost 3 bases and the J gene lost 2 bases, with 17 bases spanning the gap. Germline values: CDR1 DFQATT, CDR2 SNEGSKA (reference sequence). The CDR3 is 15 amino acids. CDR3 nucleotide sequence: TGCAGTGCTAGGTCCGACATTGATTTGCCCTACGAGCAGTACTTC. Translation: CSARSDIDLPYEQYF.